Presented here are 31 T cell receptor beta chains from one specimen sequenced in a study of T cells in Graves' hyperthyroidism and ophthalmopathy. Amplification targeted TCR beta CDR3 regions from RNA transcripts. TCR CDR3 regions were first amplified by RT-PCR with HTBI primers. TCRdb redid the calling of the multiplex PCR reads with MiXCR, one entry per CDR3 protein. This table has under 800,000 distinct CDR3 sequences, 13% to 15% appearing once. The sequenced material came from blood. Every receptor here comes from a woman between 18 and 30 years old with Graves' hyperthyroidism.

This clonotype was seen at least ten times. The rearrangement uses TRBV2 and TRBJ2-7; 8 nucleotides line up with TRBD2. CDR3 length: 14 amino acids. V dropped 6 bases and J dropped 4; count of bases not matched to a gene: 8. CDR1 is SNHLY and CDR2 is FYNNEI in the germline V gene. As DNA, the CDR3 is TGTGCCAGCAGGTCCGGGACTAGTAGTTACGAGCAGTACTTC. Translation: CASRSGTSSYEQYF.

This clonotype was seen many times. The chain carries TRBV2 and TRBJ1-1; tentatively, D is TRBD1 (5 bases). Germline CDR1 SNHLY, CDR2 FYNNEI. This CDR3 has 14 amino acids. V shed 7 bases and J shed 2 bases, with 14 bases lying between them. CDR3 nucleotide sequence: TGTGCCAGCATTTTCAGGGTTCATAACACTGAAGCTTTCTTT. Amino acids: CASIFRVHNTEAFF.

This clonotype was counted only a few times. A junction end diverges from the germline sequence, so it may reflect a read error. The genes are TRBV12-3 or TRBV12-4 and TRBJ2-3, with 10 bases identical to TRBD2. The CDR3 spans 17 residues. Written as DNA, the CDR3 is TGTGCCAGCAGTCCCCGGGCTAGCGGGAGTGGCACAGATGCGCAGTATTTT. This translates into CASSPRASGSGTDAQYF.

This clonotype has a handful of counts. The chain combines TRBV6-1 with TRBJ2-4, with a possible D match to TRBD1 (8 bases). The germline V gene has CDR1 MNHNS and CDR2 SASEGT. V shed 5 bases and J shed 1 base, with 12 bases lying between them. The CDR3 totals 15 residues. CDR3 sequence (DNA): TGTGCCAGCAGTCACAGGGGGGGGGCCAAAAACATTCAGTACTTC. Protein: CASSHRGGAKNIQYF.

The table lists this clonotype with a few counts. V and J are TRBV25-1 and TRBJ2-2, with 7 nucleotides matching TRBD1. The CDR3 is 18 amino acids. After removal of 3 bases from V and 0 bases from J, the junction contained 10 bases not matched to a gene. Per germline, CDR1 MGHDK and CDR2 SYGVNS. CDR3 residues: CASSETLTGQANTGELFF. CDR3 DNA: TGTGCCAGCAGTGAGACCCTGACAGGGCAAGCGAACACCGGGGAGCTGTTTTTT.

This chain links TRBV18 with TRBJ2-1; TRBD1 aligns across 7 bases. The CDR3 is made up of 17 amino acids. CDR1 KGHSH and CDR2 LQKENI come from the germline V gene. Losses at the gene ends were 0 bases for V and 4 bases for J; bases not matched to a gene: 9. CDR3 DNA sequence: TGTGCCAGCTCACCACCTTTACAGGGGTGGGGATACAATGAGCAGTTCTTC. It codes for CASSPPLQGWGYNEQFF.

V usage is TRBV20-1 and J usage is TRBJ2-5; D remains ambiguous. This CDR3 has 10 residues. V gave up 6 bases and J gave up 14 bases, with 16 bases separating them. Per the germline V gene, CDR1 is DFQATT and CDR2 is SNEGSKA (reference sequence). The CDR3 DNA reads TGCAGTGCAAGTTCGGACGCCGTCTACTTC. Residues: CSASSDAVYF.

This clonotype was observed at least ten times. V and J are TRBV28 and TRBJ2-5; 10 bases match TRBD2. V trimming: 8 bases; J trimming: 1 base; junction bases outside the gene matches: 1. CDR3 length equals 13 residues. Germline CDR1 and CDR2: MDHEN and SYDVKM. CDR3 coding DNA: TGTGCCAGCGGACTAGCGGTCCAAGAGACCCAGTACTTC. It yields the protein CASGLAVQETQYF.

This clonotype was counted at least ten times. This sequence joins TRBV28 and TRBJ2-5; TRBD2 is a possible D gene (6 bases). V lost 9 bases and J 13 bases, leaving 9 bases between the germline ends. Germline CDR1 and CDR2: MDHEN and SYDVKM. The length of the CDR3 is 8 residues. The CDR3, as DNA: TGTGCCAGGGCGGGACGGTACTTC. It is translated as CARAGRYF.

This clonotype has a handful of counts. The chain recombines TRBV20-1 with TRBJ2-3; tentative D call: TRBD2 (6 bases). V was cut by 3 bases and J by 4 bases, with 17 bases left in between. CDR3 length: 15 amino acids. The germline gives CDR1 DFQATT, CDR2 SNEGSKA (reference sequence). CDR3 nucleotide sequence: TGCAGTGCTAGCTCCCCCCAGGGAGGACCAGATACGCAGTATTTT. Protein: CSASSPQGGPDTQYF.

Ten or more counts support this clonotype. V usage is TRBV7-8 and J usage is TRBJ2-7; D call uncertain. This CDR3 is built from 15 residues. The germline V gene encodes CDR1 SGHVS and CDR2 FQNEAQ. Trimming took off 1 base at V and 2 bases at J, with 12 bases between the two ends. Here the CDR3 reads CASSLELLVAYEQYF. For the CDR3, the DNA is TGTGCCAGCAGCTTAGAACTCCTCGTTGCCTACGAGCAGTACTTC.

This clonotype showed up many times. The V call is TRBV7-9, the J call TRBJ1-1; 8 nucleotides align to TRBD1. The CDR3 runs 16 residues. The germline V gene has CDR1 SEHNR and CDR2 FQNEAQ (reference sequence). After removal of 1 base from V and 6 bases from J, the junction contained 10 bases not matched to a gene. In nucleotides, the CDR3 is TGTGCCAGCAGCTTAGTCGGGGCTGGACAGGGCGCTGAAGCTTTCTTT. Its protein is CASSLVGAGQGAEAFF.

In its sample, this clonotype was seen many times. The gene calls are TRBV6-1 and TRBJ2-5, with TRBD2 matching 9 bases. The ends lost 6 bases at V and 2 bases at J; junction bases unmatched: 10. The germline gives CDR1 MNHNS, CDR2 SASEGT. This CDR3 has 16 residues. CDR3 in amino acids: CASRKEASGAQETQYF. The DNA of the CDR3 is TGTGCCAGCAGAAAAGAGGCTAGCGGGGCACAAGAGACCCAGTACTTC.

In its sample, this clonotype was seen a few times. The chain couples TRBV4-1 to TRBJ2-4, with TRBD2 matching 8 bases. This CDR3 has 17 residues. Trimming took 0 bases from V and 8 from J; bases not matched to a gene: 12. Germline V gene lookup returns CDR1 MGHRA and CDR2 YSYEKL. CDR3 nucleotide sequence: TGCGCCAGCAGCCAAGATAGGCTAGCGGGTGGGTCGGACATTCAGTACTTC. Translation: CASSQDRLAGGSDIQYF.

The V call is TRBV7-9, the J call TRBJ1-1; 9 bases line up with TRBD1. J lost 4 bases, V lost 5 bases, and 5 bases had no gene match. Germline values: CDR1 SEHNR, CDR2 FQNEAQ (reference sequence). The CDR3 contains 14 residues. CDR3 region: CASSRTGGGTEAFF. CDR3 nucleotide sequence: TGTGCCAGCAGCCGCACAGGGGGCGGCACTGAAGCTTTCTTT.

This clonotype appeared many times. CDR3 DNA: TGTGCCAAAGAATCGTCCGGGACCGCGACCTACGAGCAGTACTTC. It is translated as CAKESSGTATYEQYF. V usage is TRBV3-1 and J usage is TRBJ2-7, with D perhaps given as TRBD1 or TRBD2 (5 bases each). Trimming took off 10 bases at V and 2 bases at J, with 21 bases between the two ends. CDR1 and CDR2 (germline): LGHDT, YNNKEL (reference sequence). CDR3 length: 15 residues.

This clonotype came up a few times. This chain uses TRBV12-3 or TRBV12-4 with TRBJ1-4, with D maybe TRBD1 (5 bases). The CDR3 consists of 13 residues. Trimming left V 7 bases short and J 7 bases short, with 13 bases between. CDR3 sequence (DNA): TGTGCCAGCACCTGGGGGGGTCCTGAAAAACTGTTTTTT. It codes for CASTWGGPEKLFF.

This clonotype has only a few counts. This chain uses TRBV6-2 or TRBV6-3 with TRBJ2-3; 9 bases are shared with TRBD2. Germline CDR1 is MNHEY and CDR2 is SVGEGT. The J segment lost 3 bases and the V segment lost 4 bases, leaving 11 bases of the junction unmatched. CDR3 length equals 17 residues. In nucleotides, the CDR3 is TGTGCCAGCAGTTTCCGGCGTAGCGGGAGAGGAACAGATACGCAGTATTTT. Residues: CASSFRRSGRGTDTQYF.

There are many counts of this clonotype. CDR3 bases: TGTGCCTGGAGTTCGCTAGCGGGAGGTTCCCGGTCCTACAATGAGCAGTTCTTC. It encodes CAWSSLAGGSRSYNEQFF. J is TRBJ2-1 and V is TRBV30, with 11 positions matching TRBD2. V lost 2 bases, J lost 1 base, and 10 bases stayed unmatched. The CDR3 consists of 18 residues. The V gene's germline CDR1 is GTSNPN and CDR2 SVGIG (reference sequence).

This clonotype was seen repeatedly, ten times or more. The J gene is TRBJ2-2, the V gene TRBV12-3 or TRBV12-4; maybe TRBD2 (6 bases). The CDR3 length is 18 residues. Trimming removed 6 bases from V and 2 bases from J, with 22 bases in between. Here the CDR3 DNA reads TGTGCCAGCAGCTTCCCACGCGGGGCGCCCGCCAACACCGGGGAGCTGTTTTTT. The encoded protein is CASSFPRGAPANTGELFF.

Remarks on this clonotype: A single base separates this from a much larger clone, so it may be a read error. The chain uses TRBV2 and TRBJ2-7, with D perhaps given as TRBD1 or TRBD2 (5 bases each). The J call may be faulty, since TRBJ2-1 better matches the DNA end. This CDR3 spans 14 amino acids. Germline CDR1 and CDR2: SNHLY and FYNNEI. Here the CDR3 DNA reads TGTGCCAGCAGTGATGGGGGATACTCCTACGAGCAGTTCTTC. Its protein product is CASSDGGYSYEQFF.

This clonotype was seen repeatedly, ten times or more. The CDR3, as DNA: TGTGCCAGCAGCCGTACAGGGACATCCTACAATGAGCAGTTCTTC. Residues: CASSRTGTSYNEQFF. V usage is TRBV7-2 and J usage is TRBJ2-1, with a possible D match to TRBD1 (6 bases). In germline, CDR1 is SGHTA, CDR2 FQGNSA. V lost 5 bases and J lost 1, with 12 bases in between. The CDR3 contains 15 residues.

This clonotype has at least ten counts. The V call is TRBV28, the J call TRBJ1-1; possible D gene TRBD1, 5 bases. V gave up 8 bases and J gave up 6 bases, with 19 bases separating them. The CDR3 has 14 residues. CDR1 and CDR2 from the germline V gene are MDHEN and SYDVKM. The CDR3 coding sequence is TGTGCCAGCTTAAAAACCCCAGGGCTAGCTGAAGCTTTCTTT. It yields the protein CASLKTPGLAEAFF.

This clonotype was seen a handful of times. The chain joins TRBV6-1 to TRBJ2-1; D may match TRBD1 or TRBD2 (5 bases each). Germline values: CDR1 MNHNS, CDR2 SASEGT. The CDR3 runs to 12 residues. Deletions cut 5 bases from V and 7 bases from J, with 9 bases between. The CDR3 protein is CASSTGQNEQFF. The CDR3 DNA is TGTGCCAGCAGTACGGGGCAGAATGAGCAGTTCTTC.

This clonotype occurred many times. The chain links TRBV30 to TRBJ2-5, with 7 bases that match TRBD2. The CDR3 covers 13 residues. Germline CDR1 and CDR2: GTSNPN and SVGIG (reference sequence). Trimming removed 5 bases from V and 2 bases from J; junction bases left unmatched: 5. This chain's CDR3 is CAWAGTTQETQYF. DNA of the CDR3: TGTGCCTGGGCCGGGACTACACAAGAGACCCAGTACTTC.

At least ten counts were recorded for this clonotype. The V call is TRBV6-2 or TRBV6-3, the J call TRBJ2-7; 12 nucleotides line up with TRBD2. CDR3 length: 17 amino acids. The junction had 11 bases not matched to a gene; V was cut back by 2 bases and J by 6 bases. Germline V gene data show CDR1 as MNHEY and CDR2 as SVGEGT. The CDR3 spells CASSYLRTSGKFVEQYF. For the CDR3, the DNA is TGTGCCAGCAGTTACCTCCGGACTAGCGGGAAGTTTGTCGAGCAGTACTTC.

This clonotype occurred many times. V is TRBV28 and J is TRBJ2-7; 9 bases align to TRBD1. This CDR3 region has 15 residues. V was pared by 8 bases and J by 1 base, with 9 bases of the junction left unmatched. Germline V lookup: CDR1 MDHEN, CDR2 SYDVKM. CDR3 loop: CASGPGQGMSYEQYF. In DNA, the CDR3 is TGTGCCAGCGGACCGGGACAGGGAATGTCCTACGAGCAGTACTTC.

Many counts were recorded for this clonotype. The chain couples TRBV18 to TRBJ2-1; either TRBD1 or TRBD2 may fit D (5 bases each). Trimming left V 0 bases short and J 6 bases short, with 6 bases between. The length of the CDR3 is 13 residues. Looked up from germline, CDR1 is KGHSH and CDR2 is LQKENI. The CDR3 DNA sequence: TGTGCCAGCTCACCACCAGGGACCAATGAGCAGTTCTTC. Its protein product is CASSPPGTNEQFF.

Many counts were recorded for this clonotype. The rearrangement uses TRBV20-1 and TRBJ2-1; no clear D. V was shortened by 3 bases and J by 3 bases, with 9 bases between the two germline ends. The length of the CDR3 is 13 residues. Germline CDR1 reads DFQATT; CDR2 reads SNEGSKA (reference sequence). The CDR3 is CSARSYDYNEQFF. CDR3 sequence (DNA): TGCAGTGCTAGGTCCTACGACTACAATGAGCAGTTCTTC.

The rearrangement joins TRBV6-1 to TRBJ2-1, with 10 nucleotides matching TRBD2. Germline values: CDR1 MNHNS, CDR2 SASEGT. Trimming cost V 8 bases and J 5 bases; bases outside gene matches: 12. This CDR3 region has 16 residues. The CDR3 spells CASLGLAEGWDNEQFF. The DNA of the CDR3 is TGTGCCAGCCTTGGACTAGCGGAGGGATGGGACAATGAGCAGTTCTTC.

The chain combines TRBV29-1 with TRBJ2-1, with D unclear. The CDR3 has 10 amino acids. Trimming pared 7 bases from V and 10 bases from J, leaving 11 bases between. Germline CDR1 is SQVTM and CDR2 is ANQGSEA. CDR3 DNA: TGCAGCGCGGAAATGGAGGAGCAGTTCTTC. Protein product: CSAEMEEQFF.